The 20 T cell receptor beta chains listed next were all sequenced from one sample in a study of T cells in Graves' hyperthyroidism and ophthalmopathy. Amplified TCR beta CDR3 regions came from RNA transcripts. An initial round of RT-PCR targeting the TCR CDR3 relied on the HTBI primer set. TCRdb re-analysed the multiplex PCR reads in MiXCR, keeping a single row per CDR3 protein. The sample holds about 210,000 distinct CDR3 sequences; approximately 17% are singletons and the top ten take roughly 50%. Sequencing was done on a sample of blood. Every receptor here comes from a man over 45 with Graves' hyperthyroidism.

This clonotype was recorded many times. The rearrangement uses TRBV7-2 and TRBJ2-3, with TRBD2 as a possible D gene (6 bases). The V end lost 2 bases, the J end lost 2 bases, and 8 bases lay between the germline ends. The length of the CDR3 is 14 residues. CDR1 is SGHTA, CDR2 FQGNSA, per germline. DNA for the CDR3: TGTGCCAGCAGCTTACGGCGGGACACAGATACGCAGTATTTT. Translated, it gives CASSLRRDTDTQYF.

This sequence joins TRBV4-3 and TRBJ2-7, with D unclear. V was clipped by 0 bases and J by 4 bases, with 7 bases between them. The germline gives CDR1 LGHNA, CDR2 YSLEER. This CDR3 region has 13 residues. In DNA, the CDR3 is TGCGCCAGCAGCCAAGACGCCGGGTACGAGCAGTACTTC. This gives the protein CASSQDAGYEQYF.

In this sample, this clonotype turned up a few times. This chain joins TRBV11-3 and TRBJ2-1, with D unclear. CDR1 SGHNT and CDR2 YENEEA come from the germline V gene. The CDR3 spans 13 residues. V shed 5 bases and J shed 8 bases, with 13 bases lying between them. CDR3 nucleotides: TGTGCCAGCAGCGAGGTGTTTGGGGATGAGCAGTTCTTC. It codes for CASSEVFGDEQFF.

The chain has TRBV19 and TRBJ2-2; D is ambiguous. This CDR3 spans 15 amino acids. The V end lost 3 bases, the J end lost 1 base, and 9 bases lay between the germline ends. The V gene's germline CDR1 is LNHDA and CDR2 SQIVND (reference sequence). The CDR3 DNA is TGTGCCAGTAGTATGTTTAGCTTGAACACCGGGGAGCTGTTTTTT. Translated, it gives CASSMFSLNTGELFF.

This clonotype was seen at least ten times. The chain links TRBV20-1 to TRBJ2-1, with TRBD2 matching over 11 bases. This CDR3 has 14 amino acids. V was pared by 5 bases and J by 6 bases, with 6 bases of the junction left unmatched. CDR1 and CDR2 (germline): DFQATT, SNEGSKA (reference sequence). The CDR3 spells CSAHTSGRANEQFF. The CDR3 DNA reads TGCAGTGCTCACACTAGCGGGAGAGCCAATGAGCAGTTCTTC.

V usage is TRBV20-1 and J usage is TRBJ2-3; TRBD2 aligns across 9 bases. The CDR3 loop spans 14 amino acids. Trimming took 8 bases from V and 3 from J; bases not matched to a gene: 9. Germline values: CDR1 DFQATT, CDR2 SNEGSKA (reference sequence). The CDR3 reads CSPRSGGGTDTQYF. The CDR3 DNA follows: TGCAGTCCTCGTAGCGGGGGCGGAACAGATACGCAGTATTTT.

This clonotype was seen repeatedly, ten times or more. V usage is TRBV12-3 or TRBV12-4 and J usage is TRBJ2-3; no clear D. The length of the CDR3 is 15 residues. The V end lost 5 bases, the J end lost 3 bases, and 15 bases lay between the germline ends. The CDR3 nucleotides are TGTGCCAGCAGTCCGATAACGGGTTGGACAGATACGCAGTATTTT. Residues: CASSPITGWTDTQYF.

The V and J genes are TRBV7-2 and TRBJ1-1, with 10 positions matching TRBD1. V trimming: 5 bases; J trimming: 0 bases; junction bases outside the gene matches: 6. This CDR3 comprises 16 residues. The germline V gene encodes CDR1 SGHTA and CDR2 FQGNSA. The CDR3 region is CASSRTGGLVNTEAFF. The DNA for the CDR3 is TGTGCCAGCAGCCGGACAGGGGGTTTGGTGAACACTGAAGCTTTCTTT.

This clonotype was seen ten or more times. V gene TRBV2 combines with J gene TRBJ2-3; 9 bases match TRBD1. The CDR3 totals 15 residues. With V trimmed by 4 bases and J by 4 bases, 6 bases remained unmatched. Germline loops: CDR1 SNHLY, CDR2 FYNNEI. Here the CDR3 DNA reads TGTGCCAGCAGTGGACAGGGGGTAGTCGCAGATACGCAGTATTTT. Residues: CASSGQGVVADTQYF.

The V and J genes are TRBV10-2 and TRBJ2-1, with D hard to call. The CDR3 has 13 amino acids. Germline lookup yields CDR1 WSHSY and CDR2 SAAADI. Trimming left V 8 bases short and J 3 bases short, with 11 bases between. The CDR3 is CASAVAIYNEQFF. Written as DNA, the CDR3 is TGCGCCAGCGCAGTGGCGATCTACAATGAGCAGTTCTTC.

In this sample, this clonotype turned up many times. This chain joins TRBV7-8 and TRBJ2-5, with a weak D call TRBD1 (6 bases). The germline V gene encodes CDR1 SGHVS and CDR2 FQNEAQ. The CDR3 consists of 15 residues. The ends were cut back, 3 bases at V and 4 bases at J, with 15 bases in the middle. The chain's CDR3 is CASSLQQGAGETQYF. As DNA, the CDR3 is TGTGCCAGCAGCTTGCAACAGGGCGCGGGAGAGACCCAGTACTTC.

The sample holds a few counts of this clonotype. CDR3 DNA: TGCGCCAGCAGCCAAGCAGCGGGAGGTCGCAATGAGCAGTTCTTC. It codes for CASSQAAGGRNEQFF. The J gene is TRBJ2-1, the V gene TRBV4-1; TRBD2 aligns across 9 bases. V gave up 1 base and J gave up 6 bases; unmatched junction bases: 4. The V gene's germline CDR1 is MGHRA and CDR2 YSYEKL. This CDR3 region has 15 residues.

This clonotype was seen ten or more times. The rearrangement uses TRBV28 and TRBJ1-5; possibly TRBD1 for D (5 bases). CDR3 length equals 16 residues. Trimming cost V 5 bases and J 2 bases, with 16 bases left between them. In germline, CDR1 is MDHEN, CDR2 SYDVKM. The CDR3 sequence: CASSTARGRGNQPQHF. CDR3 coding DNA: TGTGCCAGCAGTACCGCGAGGGGCAGGGGCAATCAGCCCCAGCATTTT.

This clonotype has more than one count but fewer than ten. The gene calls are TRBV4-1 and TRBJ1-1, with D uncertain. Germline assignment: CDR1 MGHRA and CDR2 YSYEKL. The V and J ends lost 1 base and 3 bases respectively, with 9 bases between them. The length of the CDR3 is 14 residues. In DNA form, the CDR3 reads TGCGCCAGCAGCCAAGGAACCTGGGACACTGAAGCTTTCTTT. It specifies CASSQGTWDTEAFF.

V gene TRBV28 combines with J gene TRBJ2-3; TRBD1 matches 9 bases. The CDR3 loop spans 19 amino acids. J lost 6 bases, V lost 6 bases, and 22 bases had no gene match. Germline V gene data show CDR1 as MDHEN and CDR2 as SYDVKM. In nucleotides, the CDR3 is TGTGCCAGCAGCGAAACCTCCGAAATCACAGGGGGCGGGTTGGATACGCAGTATTTT. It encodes CASSETSEITGGGLDTQYF.

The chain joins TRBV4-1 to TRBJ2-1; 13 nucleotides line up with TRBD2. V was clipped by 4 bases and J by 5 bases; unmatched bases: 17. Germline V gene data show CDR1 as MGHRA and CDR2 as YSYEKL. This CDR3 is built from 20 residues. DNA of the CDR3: TGCGCCAGCAGCCTCGGACTAGCGGGAGTTCGGGGCGCAGGGGACAATGAGCAGTTCTTC. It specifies CASSLGLAGVRGAGDNEQFF.

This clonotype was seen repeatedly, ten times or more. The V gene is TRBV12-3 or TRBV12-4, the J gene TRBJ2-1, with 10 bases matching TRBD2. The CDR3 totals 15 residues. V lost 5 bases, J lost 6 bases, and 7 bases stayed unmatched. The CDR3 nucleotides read TGTGCCAGCAGTCTGACTAGCGGGTACATCAATGAGCAGTTCTTC. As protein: CASSLTSGYINEQFF.

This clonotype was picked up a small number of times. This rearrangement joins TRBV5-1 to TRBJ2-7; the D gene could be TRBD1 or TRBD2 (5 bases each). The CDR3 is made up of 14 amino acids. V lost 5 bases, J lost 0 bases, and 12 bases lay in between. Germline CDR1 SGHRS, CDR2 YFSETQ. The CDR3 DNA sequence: TGCGCCAGCAGGAGCAGGGAGTTCTCCTACGAGCAGTACTTC. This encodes CASRSREFSYEQYF.

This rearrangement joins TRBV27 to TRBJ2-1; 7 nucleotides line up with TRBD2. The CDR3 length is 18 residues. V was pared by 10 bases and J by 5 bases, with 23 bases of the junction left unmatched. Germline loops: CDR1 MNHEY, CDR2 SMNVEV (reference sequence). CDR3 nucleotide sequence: TGTGCCACCCAAGGCGGGAGCAAACTAGACTCGCGTAACAATGAGCAGTTCTTC. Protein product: CATQGGSKLDSRNNEQFF.

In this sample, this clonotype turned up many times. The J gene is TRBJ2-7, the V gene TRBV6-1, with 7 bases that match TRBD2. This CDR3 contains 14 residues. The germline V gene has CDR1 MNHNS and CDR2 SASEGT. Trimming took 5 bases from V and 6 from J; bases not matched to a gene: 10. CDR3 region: CASSYSGSASEQYF. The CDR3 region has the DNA TGTGCCAGCAGTTATAGCGGGTCGGCATCCGAGCAGTACTTC.